This TCR beta chain was captured in a study of regulatory T cells in long-lasting Graves disease. Library construction for TCR beta used iRepertoire HTBI primers and Arm-PCR of CDR3 regions. TCRdb reprocessed the multiplex PCR reads with MiXCR, giving one entry per CDR3 protein. The repertoire holds 600,000 to 650,000 distinct CDR3 sequences, with roughly 15% as singletons. This clonotype was recorded many times. The time point: newly diagnosed GD, antithyroid drugs for less than 3 months. The TCR library was made from RNA extracted from PBMCs. This CDR3 contains 14 residues. The germline V gene encodes CDR1 SNHLY and CDR2 FYNNEI. With 4 bases removed from V and 0 bases from J, the gap between germline ends came to 7 bases. The sample was also reused in another study, on T cells in Graves' hyperthyroidism and ophthalmopathy. Per that paper: The TCR CDR3 first-round RT-PCR relied on the HTBI primer set. Most clonotypes expanded in the thyroid (above 0.001) were also present in blood.

The chain links TRBV2 to TRBJ1-3; D ambiguous. Here the sequenced sample was peripheral blood mononuclear cells (PBMCs), taken at new diagnosis, from a patient treated with antithyroid drugs. The TCR originated in a woman in her twenties or thirties with Graves disease. The CDR3 sequence: CASSGMVSGNTIYF. For the CDR3, the DNA is TGTGCCAGCAGTGGGATGGTCTCTGGAAACACCATATATTTT.